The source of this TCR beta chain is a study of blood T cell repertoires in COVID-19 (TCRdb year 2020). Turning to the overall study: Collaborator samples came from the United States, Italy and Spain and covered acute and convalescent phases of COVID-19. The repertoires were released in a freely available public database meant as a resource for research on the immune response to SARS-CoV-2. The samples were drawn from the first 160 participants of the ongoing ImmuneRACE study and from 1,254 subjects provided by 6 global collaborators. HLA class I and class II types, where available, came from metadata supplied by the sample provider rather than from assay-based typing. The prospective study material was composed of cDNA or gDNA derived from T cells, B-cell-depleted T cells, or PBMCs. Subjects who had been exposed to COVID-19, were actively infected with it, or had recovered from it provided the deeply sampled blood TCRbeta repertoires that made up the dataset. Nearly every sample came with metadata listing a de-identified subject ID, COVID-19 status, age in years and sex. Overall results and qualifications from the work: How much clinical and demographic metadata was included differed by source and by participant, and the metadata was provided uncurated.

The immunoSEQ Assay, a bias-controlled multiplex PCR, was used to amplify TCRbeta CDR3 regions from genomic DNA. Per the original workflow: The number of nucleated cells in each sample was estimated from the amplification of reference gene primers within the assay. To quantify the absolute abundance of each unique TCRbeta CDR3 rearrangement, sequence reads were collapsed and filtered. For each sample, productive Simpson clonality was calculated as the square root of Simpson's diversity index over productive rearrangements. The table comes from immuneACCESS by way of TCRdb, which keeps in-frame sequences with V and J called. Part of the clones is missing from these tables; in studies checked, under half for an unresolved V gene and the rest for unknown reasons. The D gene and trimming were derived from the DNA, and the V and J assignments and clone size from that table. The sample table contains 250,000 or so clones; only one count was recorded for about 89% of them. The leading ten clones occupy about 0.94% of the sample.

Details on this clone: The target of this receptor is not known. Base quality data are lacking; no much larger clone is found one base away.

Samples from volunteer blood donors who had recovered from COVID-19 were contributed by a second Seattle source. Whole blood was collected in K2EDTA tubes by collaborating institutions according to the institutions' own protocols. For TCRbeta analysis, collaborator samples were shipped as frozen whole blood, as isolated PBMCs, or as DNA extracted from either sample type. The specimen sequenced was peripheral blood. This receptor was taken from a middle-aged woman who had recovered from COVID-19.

The CDR3 reads as follows: CAISEGQGGQPQHF. The DNA is as follows: TGTGCCATCAGTGAGGGGCAGGGGGGACAGCCCCAGCATTTT. This chain is built from TRBV10-3 and TRBJ1-5; TRBD1 agrees with 7 junctional bases. The CDR3 has 14 amino acids, counting the end cysteine and phenylalanine. The only DNA kept is the CDR3, 42 bases in frame from the first base. Germline trimming: 2 bases from V, 7 bases from J; junction bases outside gene matches: 5. CDR1 and CDR2 are drawn from the germline V gene: ENHRY, SYGVKD.